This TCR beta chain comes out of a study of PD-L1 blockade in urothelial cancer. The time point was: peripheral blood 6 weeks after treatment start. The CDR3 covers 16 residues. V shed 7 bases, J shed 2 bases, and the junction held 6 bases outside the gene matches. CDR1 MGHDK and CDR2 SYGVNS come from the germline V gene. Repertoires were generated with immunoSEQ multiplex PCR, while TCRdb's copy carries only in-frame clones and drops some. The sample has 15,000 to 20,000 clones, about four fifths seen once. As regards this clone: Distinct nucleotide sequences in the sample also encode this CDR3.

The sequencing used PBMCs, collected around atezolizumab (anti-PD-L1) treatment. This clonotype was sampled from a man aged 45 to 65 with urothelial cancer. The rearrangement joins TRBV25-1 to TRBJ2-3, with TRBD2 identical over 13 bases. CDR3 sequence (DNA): TGTGCCAGCAACCCCGGGACTAGCGGGAACACAGATACGCAGTATTTT. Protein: CASNPGTSGNTDTQYF.